This TCR beta chain appears in the sequencing data of a study of blood T cell repertoires in COVID-19 (dated by TCRdb to about 2020). About the study as a whole: Samples from collaborators originated in the United States, Italy and Spain and spanned both the acute and convalescent phases of COVID-19. The samples were drawn from two sources: the first 160 participants of the ongoing ImmuneRACE study, and about 1,300 subjects contributed by 6 global collaborators. The material from the prospective study consisted of cDNA or gDNA derived from T cells, B-cell-depleted T cells, or PBMCs. The dataset comprised deeply sampled blood TCRbeta repertoires from subjects exposed to, actively infected with, or recovered from COVID-19. A freely available public database, intended as a resource for researchers studying the immune response to SARS-CoV-2, is where the repertoires were released. A de-identified subject ID, COVID-19 status, age in years and sex were almost always included in the sample metadata. HLA class I and class II types, where available, came from metadata supplied by the sample provider rather than from assay-based typing. Study-wide findings and limitations: The quantity of clinical and demographic metadata differed by source and by participant and was supplied without curation.

As concerns this clone: Its binding antigen is unknown. No much larger clone exists at a distance of one base, and base qualities are not known.

Another Seattle source contributed samples from volunteer blood donors who had recovered from COVID-19. Whole blood was collected in K2EDTA tubes by collaborating institutions according to the institutions' own protocols. For TCRbeta analysis, collaborators shipped samples in one of three forms: frozen whole blood, isolated PBMCs, or DNA extracted from either of those sample types. TCRbeta CDR3 regions were amplified from genomic DNA by means of the immunoSEQ Assay, a bias-controlled multiplex PCR. The study's own analysis went as follows. The number of nucleated cells in each sample was estimated from the amplification of reference gene primers within the assay. To quantify the absolute abundance of each unique TCRbeta CDR3 rearrangement, sequence reads were collapsed and filtered. For each sample, productive Simpson clonality was calculated as the square root of Simpson's diversity index over productive rearrangements. The source is immuneACCESS, and TCRdb retained only in-frame sequences with V and J called. Part of the clones is not carried over; for the studies checked, unresolved V genes explain less than half of this, and the remainder is unexplained. Clone size and V and J calls were adopted from that table, with D and trimming inferred from the DNA. This sample comprises fewer than 200,000 clones, roughly 87% of them detected only once. The ten biggest clones cover 1.9% of the sample.

The sequence was obtained from a man younger than 30 who had recovered from COVID-19. The sequencing input was peripheral blood.

Read as DNA, the sequence is TGCGCCAGCAGCCAACGAGCGGGAGGGCACCCAGATACGCAGTATTTT. Translated, it gives CASSQRAGGHPDTQYF. Recombination linked TRBV4-3 to TRBJ2-3, with 10 bases matching TRBD2. Counted from cysteine to phenylalanine, this CDR3 has 16 amino acids. Only the CDR3 DNA stays, 48 bases, in frame from base 1. V is trimmed back by 2 bases and J by 4 bases, and the junction contains 6 bases that no gene match accounts for. Taken from the germline V gene, the CDR1 and CDR2 loops are LGHNA and YSLEER.